This T cell receptor beta chain was sequenced for a study of CD8 T cells in Susac syndrome. Study observations and caveats: The study conceded that relatively few individuals underwent its TCR sequencing and HLA analysis.

RNA was extracted with the RNeasy kit, and a quantity of roughly 0.45 to 1 ug was reverse transcribed using random hexamers. TCR beta CDR3 was amplified by immunoSEQ multiplex PCR. This amplification extended across 54 Vbeta and 13 Jbeta segments. TCRdb ran MiXCR on the immunoSEQ multiplex PCR reads and lists one entry per CDR3 protein. This sample carries about 290,000 distinct CDR3 sequences, over 75% of them seen once, and the ten largest clones take about 0.22%. The germline V and J ends were trimmed by 3 bases and 2 bases, with 15 bases remaining between them. CDR1 and CDR2 (germline): MNHEY, SMNVEV (reference sequence). The CDR3 sequence is 16 residues long. Note on this clonotype: The antigen remains unidentified.

From blood CD8+ and CD4+ T cells, the TCR beta chain was sequenced. The multiple sclerosis control cohort comprised treatment-naive individuals presenting with stable or active relapsing-remitting disease. The J gene is TRBJ2-3, the V gene TRBV27; D is possibly TRBD1 (6 bases). The sequenced sample was CD8+ T cells from PBMCs. The receptor was isolated from a human donor with multiple sclerosis. In DNA, the CDR3 is TGTGCCAGCAGTTTGTACAGGGCCCTCCCCACAGATACGCAGTATTTT. Its protein product is CASSLYRALPTDTQYF.